These T cell receptor beta chains were read from a single sample in a study of OX40 agonist ivuxolimab in advanced cancers. Only in-frame clones appear in the TCRdb table, and some are missing; sequencing was by immunoSEQ multiplex PCR. The sample lists around 40,000 clones; 82% were seen once. Sequencing used CD4+ or CD8+ T cells sorted from blood, obtained in a trial of the OX40 agonist ivuxolimab. The receptors were sampled from an adult with an advanced solid tumor such as melanoma, head and neck, liver or kidney cancer. CDR3s include the opening cysteine and the closing phenylalanine or tryptophan. D genes are given only for firm matches. Only part of the rows carry a size: once, few, many, or a class if the clone is expanded.

clone_size: -; v_call: TRBV20-1; d_call: -; j_call: TRBJ1-1; cdr3_nt: TGCAGTGCTATGGGAGGGGAAGCTTTCTTT; cdr3_aa: CSAMGGEAFF
clone_size: -; v_call: TRBV7-2; d_call: -; j_call: TRBJ2-7; cdr3_nt: TGTGCCAGCAGCTCTGGGGTGACTTCCTACGAGCAGTACTTC; cdr3_aa: CASSSGVTSYEQYF
clone_size: -; v_call: TRBV27; d_call: -; j_call: TRBJ1-6; cdr3_nt: TGTGCCAGCAGAGATAGGGGATCACCCCTCCACTTT; cdr3_aa: CASRDRGSPLHF
clone_size: -; v_call: TRBV7-2; d_call: -; j_call: TRBJ1-2; cdr3_nt: TGTGCCAGCAGCCGCTCCCAGATCTATGGCTACACCTTC; cdr3_aa: CASSRSQIYGYTF
clone_size: -; v_call: TRBV5-1; d_call: TRBD2; j_call: TRBJ2-7; cdr3_nt: TGCGCCAGCAGCTTGGACGGGAGGGTCGTGGACGAGCAGTACTTC; cdr3_aa: CASSLDGRVVDEQYF
clone_size: -; v_call: TRBV7-9; d_call: -; j_call: TRBJ1-1; cdr3_nt: TGTGCCAGCAGCCCTAGGGATGTCACTGAAGCTTTCTTT; cdr3_aa: CASSPRDVTEAFF
clone_size: once; v_call: TRBV30; d_call: -; j_call: TRBJ1-2; cdr3_nt: TGTGCCTGGAGTCCGGTGGGAGCCTCAGCCTATGGCTACACCTTC; cdr3_aa: CAWSPVGASAYGYTF
clone_size: -; v_call: TRBV27; d_call: -; j_call: TRBJ1-6; cdr3_nt: TGTGCCAGCAACAGTCCCTTCTCCTATAATTCACCCCTCCACTTT; cdr3_aa: CASNSPFSYNSPLHF
clone_size: -; v_call: TRBV19; d_call: TRBD2; j_call: TRBJ2-4; cdr3_nt: TGTGCCAGTATCGGCAGCGGGAGGGGGGCCAAAAACATTCAGTACTTC; cdr3_aa: CASIGSGRGAKNIQYF
clone_size: -; v_call: TRBV15; d_call: TRBD2; j_call: TRBJ2-7; cdr3_nt: TGTGCCACCAGCAGTCACGCGGGACTAGCGGTCCCGCAATCCTTC; cdr3_aa: CATSSHAGLAVPQSF
clone_size: -; v_call: TRBV4-1; d_call: -; j_call: TRBJ1-3; cdr3_nt: TGCGCCAGCAGCCCCCGGGGCAGGGGACCGGGAAACACCATATATTTT; cdr3_aa: CASSPRGRGPGNTIYF
clone_size: once; v_call: TRBV5-5; d_call: -; j_call: TRBJ1-2; cdr3_nt: TGTGCCAGCAGCCCCCGCTCGTTAAGGGGGAGGATTAACTATGGCTACACCTTC; cdr3_aa: CASSPRSLRGRINYGYTF
clone_size: few; v_call: TRBV7-9; d_call: -; j_call: TRBJ2-4; cdr3_nt: TGTGCCAGCAGCTCACTCGGAGGGGCCAAAAACATTCAGTACTTC; cdr3_aa: CASSSLGGAKNIQYF
clone_size: -; v_call: TRBV27; d_call: -; j_call: TRBJ2-1; cdr3_nt: TGTGCCAGCAGGGGGCTTCCAAAATACAATGAGCAGTTCTTC; cdr3_aa: CASRGLPKYNEQFF
clone_size: -; v_call: TRBV9; d_call: TRBD2; j_call: TRBJ2-1; cdr3_nt: TGTGCCAGCAGCGTAGCGGGGCAGGGCGGGGGTCCCTACAATGAGCAGTTCTTC; cdr3_aa: CASSVAGQGGGPYNEQFF
clone_size: -; v_call: TRBV5-5; d_call: TRBD1; j_call: TRBJ2-7; cdr3_nt: TGTGCCAGCAGCTGGGGACAGGGGACCTACGAGCAGTACTTC; cdr3_aa: CASSWGQGTYEQYF
clone_size: -; v_call: TRBV5-6; d_call: -; j_call: TRBJ2-1; cdr3_nt: TGTGCCAGCGCCAGCGGAGTCTACAATGAGCAGTTCTTC; cdr3_aa: CASASGVYNEQFF
clone_size: -; v_call: TRBV25-1; d_call: -; j_call: TRBJ1-4; cdr3_nt: TGTGCCAGCAGTGAAAATGGGGCAGGGGATAATGAAAAACTGTTTTTT; cdr3_aa: CASSENGAGDNEKLFF
clone_size: -; v_call: TRBV25-1; d_call: -; j_call: TRBJ2-3; cdr3_nt: TGTGCCAGCAGTGAAATTAGCACAGATACGCAGTATTTT; cdr3_aa: CASSEISTDTQYF
clone_size: -; v_call: TRBV7-2; d_call: TRBD2; j_call: TRBJ2-1; cdr3_nt: TGTGCCAGCAGCCCCCACGGACTAGTGTCAGGCAATGAGCAGTTCTTC; cdr3_aa: CASSPHGLVSGNEQFF
clone_size: -; v_call: TRBV19; d_call: TRBD1; j_call: TRBJ1-1; cdr3_nt: TGTGCCAGTACCATGACAGGGACGGGTACTGAAGCTTTCTTT; cdr3_aa: CASTMTGTGTEAFF
clone_size: few; v_call: TRBV30; d_call: -; j_call: TRBJ1-2; cdr3_nt: TGTGCCTGGAGTGTAGAGGCTAACTATGGCTACACCTTC; cdr3_aa: CAWSVEANYGYTF
clone_size: -; v_call: TRBV9; d_call: TRBD2; j_call: TRBJ2-2; cdr3_nt: TGTGCCAGCAGCGTAAGTCTAGCGGGAGCCTCATCCGGGGAGCTGTTTTTT; cdr3_aa: CASSVSLAGASSGELFF
clone_size: -; v_call: TRBV6-5; d_call: TRBD1; j_call: TRBJ1-2; cdr3_nt: TGTGCCAGCAGTGATCCGGGACAGATCTATGGCTACACCTTC; cdr3_aa: CASSDPGQIYGYTF
clone_size: -; v_call: TRBV7-9; d_call: -; j_call: TRBJ2-6; cdr3_nt: TGTGCCAGCAGCGACCCGGGACGGAACTCTGGGGCCAACGTCCTGACTTTC; cdr3_aa: CASSDPGRNSGANVLTF
clone_size: -; v_call: TRBV25-1; d_call: TRBD1; j_call: TRBJ1-2; cdr3_nt: TGTGCCAGCAGGGACAGGGGGCAAGGCTACACCTTC; cdr3_aa: CASRDRGQGYTF
clone_size: -; v_call: TRBV6-1; d_call: -; j_call: TRBJ2-7; cdr3_nt: TGTGCCAGCAGACTAAACCGGGTCTACGAGCAGTACTTC; cdr3_aa: CASRLNRVYEQYF
clone_size: -; v_call: TRBV4-3; d_call: -; j_call: TRBJ1-3; cdr3_nt: TGCGCCAGCAGCCAAGACCGCCAGAACTCTGGAAACACCATATATTTT; cdr3_aa: CASSQDRQNSGNTIYF
clone_size: once; v_call: TRBV5-1; d_call: -; j_call: TRBJ2-2; cdr3_nt: TGCGCCAGCAGCTTGGTCCTGGGCAGGCCTACCGGGGAGCTGTTTTTT; cdr3_aa: CASSLVLGRPTGELFF
clone_size: -; v_call: TRBV11-2; d_call: TRBD2; j_call: TRBJ2-3; cdr3_nt: TGTGCCAGCAGCCCCTGGACTAGCGGGTCCCTGGCCGATACGCAGTATTTT; cdr3_aa: CASSPWTSGSLADTQYF